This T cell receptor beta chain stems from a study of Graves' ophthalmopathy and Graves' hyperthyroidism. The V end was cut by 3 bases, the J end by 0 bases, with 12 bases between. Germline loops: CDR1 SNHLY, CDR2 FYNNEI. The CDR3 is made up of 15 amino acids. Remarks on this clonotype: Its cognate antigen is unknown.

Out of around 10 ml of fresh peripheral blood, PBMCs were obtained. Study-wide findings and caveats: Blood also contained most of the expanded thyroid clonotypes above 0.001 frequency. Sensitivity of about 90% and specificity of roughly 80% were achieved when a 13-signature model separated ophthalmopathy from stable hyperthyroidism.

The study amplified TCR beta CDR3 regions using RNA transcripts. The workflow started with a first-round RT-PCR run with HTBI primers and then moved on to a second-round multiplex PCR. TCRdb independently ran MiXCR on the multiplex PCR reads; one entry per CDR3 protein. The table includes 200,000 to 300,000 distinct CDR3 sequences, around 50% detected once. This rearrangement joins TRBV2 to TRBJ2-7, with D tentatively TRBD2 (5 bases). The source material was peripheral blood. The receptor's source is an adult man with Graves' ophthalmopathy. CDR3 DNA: TGTGCCAGCAGTGATAGTGGACTGAGCTCCTACGAGCAGTACTTC. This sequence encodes CASSDSGLSSYEQYF.